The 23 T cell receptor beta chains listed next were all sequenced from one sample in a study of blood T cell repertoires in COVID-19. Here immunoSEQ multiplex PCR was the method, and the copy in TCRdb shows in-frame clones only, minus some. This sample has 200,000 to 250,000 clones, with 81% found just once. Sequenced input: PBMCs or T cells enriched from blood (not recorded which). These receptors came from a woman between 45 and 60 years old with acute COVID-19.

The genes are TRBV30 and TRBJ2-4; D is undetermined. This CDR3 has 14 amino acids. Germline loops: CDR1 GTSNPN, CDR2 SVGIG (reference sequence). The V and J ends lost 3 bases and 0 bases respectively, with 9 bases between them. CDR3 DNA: TGTGCCTGGAGCCCGACGGGAGCCAAAAACATTCAGTACTTC. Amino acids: CAWSPTGAKNIQYF. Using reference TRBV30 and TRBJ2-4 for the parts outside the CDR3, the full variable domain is SQTIHQWPATLVQPVGSPLSLECTVEGTSNPNLYWYRQAAGRGLQLLFYSVGIGQISSEVPQNLSASRPQDRQFILSSKKLLLSDSGFYLCAWSPTGAKNIQYFGAGTRLSVL.

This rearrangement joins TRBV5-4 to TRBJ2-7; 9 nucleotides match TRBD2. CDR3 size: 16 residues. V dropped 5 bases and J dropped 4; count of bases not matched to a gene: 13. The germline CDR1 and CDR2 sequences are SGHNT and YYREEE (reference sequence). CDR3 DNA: TGTGCCAGCAGTCCCGTTCTAGCGGGGCCACTTTACGAGCAGTACTTC. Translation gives CASSPVLAGPLYEQYF.

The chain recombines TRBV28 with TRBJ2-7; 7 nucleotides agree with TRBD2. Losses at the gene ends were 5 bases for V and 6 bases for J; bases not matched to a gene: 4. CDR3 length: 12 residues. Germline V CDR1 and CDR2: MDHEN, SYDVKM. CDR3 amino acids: CASSRGLLEQYF. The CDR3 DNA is TGTGCCAGCAGTCGGGGACTACTCGAGCAGTACTTC.

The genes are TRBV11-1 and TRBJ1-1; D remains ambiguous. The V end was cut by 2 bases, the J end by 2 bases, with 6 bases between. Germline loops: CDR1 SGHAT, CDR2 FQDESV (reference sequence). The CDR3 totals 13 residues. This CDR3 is CASSLWRNTEAFF. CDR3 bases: TGTGCCAGCAGCTTATGGAGAAACACTGAAGCTTTCTTT.

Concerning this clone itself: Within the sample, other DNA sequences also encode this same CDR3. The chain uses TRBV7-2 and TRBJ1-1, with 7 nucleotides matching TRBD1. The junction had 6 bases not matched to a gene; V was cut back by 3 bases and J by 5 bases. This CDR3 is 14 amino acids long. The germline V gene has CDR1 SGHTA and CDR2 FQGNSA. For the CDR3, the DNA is TGTGCCAGCAGCTTTGACAGGGCCGGGACTGAAGCTTTCTTT. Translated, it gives CASSFDRAGTEAFF.

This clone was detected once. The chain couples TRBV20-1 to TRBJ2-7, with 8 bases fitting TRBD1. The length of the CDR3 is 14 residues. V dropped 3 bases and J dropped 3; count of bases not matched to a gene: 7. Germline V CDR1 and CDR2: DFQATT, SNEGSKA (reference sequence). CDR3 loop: CSASDRGYNYEQYF. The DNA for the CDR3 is TGCAGTGCTAGTGACAGGGGTTATAACTACGAGCAGTACTTC.

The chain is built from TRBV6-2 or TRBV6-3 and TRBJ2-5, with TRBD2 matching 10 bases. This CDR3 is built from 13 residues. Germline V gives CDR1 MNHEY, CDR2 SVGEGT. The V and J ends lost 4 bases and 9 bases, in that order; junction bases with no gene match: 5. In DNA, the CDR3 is TGTGCCAGCAGTTTATCTGGGACTAGCGCCCAGTACTTC. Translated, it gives CASSLSGTSAQYF.

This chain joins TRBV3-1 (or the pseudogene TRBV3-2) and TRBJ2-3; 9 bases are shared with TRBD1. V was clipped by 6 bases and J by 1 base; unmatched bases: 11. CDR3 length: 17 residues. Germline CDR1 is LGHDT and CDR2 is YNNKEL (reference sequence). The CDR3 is CASRFTGGQGGTDTQYF. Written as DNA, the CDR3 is TGTGCCAGCAGATTCACAGGGGGCCAAGGGGGCACAGATACGCAGTATTTT.

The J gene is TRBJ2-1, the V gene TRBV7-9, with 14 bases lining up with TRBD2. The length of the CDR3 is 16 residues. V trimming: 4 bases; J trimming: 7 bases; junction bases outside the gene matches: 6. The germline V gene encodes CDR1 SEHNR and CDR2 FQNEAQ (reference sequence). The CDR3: CASSSYGTSGRNEQFF. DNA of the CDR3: TGTGCCAGCAGCTCTTATGGGACTAGCGGGAGAAATGAGCAGTTCTTC.

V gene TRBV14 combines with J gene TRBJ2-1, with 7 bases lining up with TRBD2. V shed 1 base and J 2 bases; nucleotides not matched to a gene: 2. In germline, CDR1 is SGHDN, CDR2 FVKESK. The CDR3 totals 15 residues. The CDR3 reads CASSQGEGAYNEQFF. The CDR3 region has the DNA TGTGCCAGCAGCCAAGGGGAGGGCGCCTACAATGAGCAGTTCTTC.

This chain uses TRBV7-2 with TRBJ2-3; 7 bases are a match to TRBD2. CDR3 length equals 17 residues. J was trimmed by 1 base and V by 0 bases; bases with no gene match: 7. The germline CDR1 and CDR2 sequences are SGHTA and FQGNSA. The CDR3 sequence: CASSLAGGTSGTDTQYF. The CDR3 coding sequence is TGTGCCAGCAGCTTAGCGGGGGGGACCTCGGGCACAGATACGCAGTATTTT.

The CDR3 region has the DNA TGTGCCAGCATCTACCGGGACAGGGGAGGGGATGAGCAGTTCTTC. Translation: CASIYRDRGGDEQFF. This rearrangement joins TRBV2 to TRBJ2-1, with TRBD1 matching over 10 bases. There are 15 residues in the CDR3. CDR1 and CDR2 (germline): SNHLY, FYNNEI. J lost 8 bases, V lost 7 bases, and 11 bases had no gene match.

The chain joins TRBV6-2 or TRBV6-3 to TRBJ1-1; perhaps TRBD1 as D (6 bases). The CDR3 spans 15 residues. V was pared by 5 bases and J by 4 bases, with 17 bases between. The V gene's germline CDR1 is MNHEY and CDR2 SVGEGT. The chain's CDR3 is CASSTMYTGSTEAFF. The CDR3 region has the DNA TGTGCCAGCAGTACTATGTACACAGGGTCCACTGAAGCTTTCTTT.

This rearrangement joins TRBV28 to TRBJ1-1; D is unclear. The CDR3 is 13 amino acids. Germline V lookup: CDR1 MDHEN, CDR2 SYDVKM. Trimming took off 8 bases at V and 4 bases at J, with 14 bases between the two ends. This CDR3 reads CASRTSFGTEAFF. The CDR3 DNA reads TGTGCCAGCCGGACTAGTTTTGGCACTGAAGCTTTCTTT.

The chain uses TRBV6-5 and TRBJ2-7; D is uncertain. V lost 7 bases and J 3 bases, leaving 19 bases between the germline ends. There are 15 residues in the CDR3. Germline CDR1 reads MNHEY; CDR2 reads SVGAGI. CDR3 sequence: CASTLHGGSLYEQYF. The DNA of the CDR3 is TGTGCCAGCACCCTTCACGGCGGCAGCCTCTACGAGCAGTACTTC.

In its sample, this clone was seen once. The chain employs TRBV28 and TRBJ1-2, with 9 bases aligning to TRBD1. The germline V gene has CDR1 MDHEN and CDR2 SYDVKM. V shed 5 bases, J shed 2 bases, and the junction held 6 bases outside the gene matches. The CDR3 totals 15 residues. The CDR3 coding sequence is TGTGCCAGCAGTCCTCGACAGGGGGTGAACTATGGCTACACCTTC. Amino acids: CASSPRQGVNYGYTF.

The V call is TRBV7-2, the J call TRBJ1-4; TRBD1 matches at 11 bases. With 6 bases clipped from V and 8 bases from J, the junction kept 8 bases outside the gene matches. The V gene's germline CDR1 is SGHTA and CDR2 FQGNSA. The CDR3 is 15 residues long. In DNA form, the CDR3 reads TGTGCCAGCAGTACAGGGACAGGGGGTGTGGAAAAACTGTTTTTT. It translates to CASSTGTGGVEKLFF.

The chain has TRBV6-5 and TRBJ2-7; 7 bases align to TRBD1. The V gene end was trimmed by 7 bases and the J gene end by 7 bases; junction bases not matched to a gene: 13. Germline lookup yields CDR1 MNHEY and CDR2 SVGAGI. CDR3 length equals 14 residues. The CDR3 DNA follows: TGTGCCAGCACCCGGGACAGACAAGTTTGGGAGCAGTACTTC. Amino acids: CASTRDRQVWEQYF.

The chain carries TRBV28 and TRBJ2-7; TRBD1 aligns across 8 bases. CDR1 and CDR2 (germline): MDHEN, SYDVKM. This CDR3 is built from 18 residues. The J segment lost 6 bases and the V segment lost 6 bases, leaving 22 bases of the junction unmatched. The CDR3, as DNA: TGTGCCAGCAGGGTCCAGGGGGCAACGGGATCGCTTTTTGGCGAGCAGTACTTC. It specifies CASRVQGATGSLFGEQYF.

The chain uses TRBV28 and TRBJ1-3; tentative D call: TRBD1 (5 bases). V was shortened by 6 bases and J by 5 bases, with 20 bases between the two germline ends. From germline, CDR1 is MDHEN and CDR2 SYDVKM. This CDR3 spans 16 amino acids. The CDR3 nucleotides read TGTGCCAGCAGCCATGAGAAAGGGGAAAGGAGAAACACCATATATTTT. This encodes CASSHEKGERRNTIYF.

CDR3 sequence (DNA): TGTGCCAGCAGTATGGACAGGGTGGGCAATCAGCCCCAGCATTTT. This encodes CASSMDRVGNQPQHF. The J gene is TRBJ1-5, the V gene TRBV6-5; 8 bases match TRBD1. The CDR3 has 15 amino acids. Germline lookup yields CDR1 MNHEY and CDR2 SVGAGI. V was clipped by 5 bases and J by 2 bases; unmatched bases: 5.

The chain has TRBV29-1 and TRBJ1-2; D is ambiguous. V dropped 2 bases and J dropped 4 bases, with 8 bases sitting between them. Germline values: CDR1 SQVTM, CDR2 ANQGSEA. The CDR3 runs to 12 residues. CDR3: CSVESSLYGYTF. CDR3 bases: TGCAGCGTTGAATCCAGTCTCTATGGCTACACCTTC.

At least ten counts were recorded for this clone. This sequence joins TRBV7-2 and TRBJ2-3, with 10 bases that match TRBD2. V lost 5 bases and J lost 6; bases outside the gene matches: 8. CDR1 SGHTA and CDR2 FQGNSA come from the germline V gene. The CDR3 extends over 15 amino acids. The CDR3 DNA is TGTGCCAGCAGCCCAAGCGGGGGGGCCGGCGATACGCAGTATTTT. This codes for CASSPSGGAGDTQYF.